This T cell receptor (beta chain) came from a study of blood T cell repertoires in COVID-19. Study in general: Material from acute and convalescent COVID-19 was sourced from the United States, Italy and Spain. Sources were T cells, B-cell-depleted T cells, or PBMCs; the material itself was cDNA or gDNA.

Cohort 3 recovered donors had two negative PCRs, clearance, or symptom resolution. Some clones are missing from TCRdb's copy, which holds only in-frame ones; the method was immunoSEQ multiplex PCR. Of 150,000 to 200,000 clones listed, roughly 80% were seen once; the top ten hold about 18%. The CDR3 has 15 residues. The germline gives CDR1 SGHRS, CDR2 YFSETQ. After removal of 5 bases from V and 0 bases from J, the junction contained 7 bases not matched to a gene. Sequenced material: PBMCs or T cells enriched from blood (not recorded which). The clonotype originates from a woman aged 50 to 60 who had recovered from COVID-19. The chain joins TRBV5-1 to TRBJ1-1; 7 nucleotides match TRBD1. The CDR3 reads CASREGQVVNTEAFF. For the CDR3, the DNA is TGCGCCAGCAGGGAAGGACAGGTCGTGAACACTGAAGCTTTCTTT.